These T cell receptor beta chains were read from a single sample in a study of shared clonotypes between healthy human individuals. Sequencing was performed with immunoSEQ multiplex PCR; in TCRdb, only in-frame clones are kept and a portion is missing. The sample consists of about 1.1 million clones, roughly 74% of them appearing once. The sequencing sample was made of memory CD4+ T cells from PBMCs. These receptors all stem from a man between 18 and 29 years old in good health. Some clones in this sample may be carry-over from other donors' samples. CDR3s include the opening cysteine and the closing phenylalanine or tryptophan. D genes are given only for firm matches. Rows may omit the clone size; those that give it use once, few, many or a size class.

>TRBJ2-2|-|TRBV2|-
TGTGCCAGCAGTGTAGCCTCGCGAGACACCGGGGAGCTGTTTTTT
CASSVASRDTGELFF
>TRBJ2-1|many|TRBV10-1|-
TGCGCCAGCAGTGAGTCTACGGGTTACGGGACTTTCTCCTACAATGAGCAGTTCTTC
CASSESTGYGTFSYNEQFF
>TRBJ2-1|-|TRBV19|-
TGTGCCAGTAGTATAGCGGGAGCCACCTACAATGAGCAGTTCTTC
CASSIAGATYNEQFF
>TRBJ1-2|few|TRBV29-1|TRBD1
TGCAGCGTTGAAGTCCTACCCGGACAGGGGGCGAACTATGGCTACACCTTC
CSVEVLPGQGANYGYTF
>TRBJ1-1|once|TRBV19|-
TGTGCCAGTAGTGCCGGGGGCACTGAAGCTTTCTTT
CASSAGGTEAFF
>TRBJ2-3|few|TRBV6-1|-
TGTGCCAGCAGGGGGGCCACAGATACGCAGTATTTT
CASRGATDTQYF
>TRBJ1-5|-|TRBV6-6|-
TGTGCCAGCGGAACCCCCACCGGGGAAGGTGCTCAGCCCCAGCATTTT
CASGTPTGEGAQPQHF
>TRBJ2-6|-|TRBV5-5|TRBD1
TGTGCCAGCAGCTTGACGACAGGGGCTGGGGCCAACGTCCTGACTTTC
CASSLTTGAGANVLTF
>TRBJ2-1|once|TRBV7-2|-
TGTGCCAGCAGCTTGTCGGGCACGACGCTTGGTTATGAGCAGTTCTTC
CASSLSGTTLGYEQFF
>TRBJ2-2|-|TRBV5-1|-
TGCGCCAGCAGCCCCCCCCGGGACCCGGGGCCCGGGGAGCTGTTTTTT
CASSPPRDPGPGELFF
>TRBJ1-1|once|TRBV5-1|TRBD1
TGCGCCAGCACGAATTACAGGGGAGGTGAAGCTTTCTTT
CASTNYRGGEAFF
>TRBJ1-5|-|TRBV28|-
TGTGCCAGCAGTTCGGGAGGGTGGGACCAGCCCCAGCATTTT
CASSSGGWDQPQHF
>TRBJ2-3|-|TRBV28|TRBD2
TGTGCCAGCAATCGGCCCGTGGGACTAGCGGCATTGATCACAGATACGCAGTATTTT
CASNRPVGLAALITDTQYF
>TRBJ1-5|-|TRBV9|TRBD1
TGTGCCAGCAGCATCGGACAGGGTGGGAATCAGCCCCAGCATTTT
CASSIGQGGNQPQHF